This TCR beta chain is drawn from a study of blood T cell repertoires in COVID-19. Study-level background: Spain, Italy and the United States supplied samples that represented acute and convalescent COVID-19.

Assay used: immunoSEQ multiplex PCR; TCRdb lists only in-frame clones, some missing. Of some 230,000 clones in the sample, 83% were seen once. This CDR3 comprises 13 residues. Between the trimmed V and J ends, which lost 2 bases and 7 bases, there was a span of 8 bases. CDR1 MNHEY and CDR2 SVGAGI come from the germline V gene. Sequencing was done on a sample of peripheral blood. The clonotype was recovered from a woman aged 50 to 60 with acute or convalescent COVID-19. V and J are TRBV6-5 and TRBJ1-4; D is undetermined. The CDR3 is CASSYVRGEKLFF. CDR3 DNA: TGTGCCAGCAGTTACGTGCGGGGTGAAAAACTGTTTTTT.